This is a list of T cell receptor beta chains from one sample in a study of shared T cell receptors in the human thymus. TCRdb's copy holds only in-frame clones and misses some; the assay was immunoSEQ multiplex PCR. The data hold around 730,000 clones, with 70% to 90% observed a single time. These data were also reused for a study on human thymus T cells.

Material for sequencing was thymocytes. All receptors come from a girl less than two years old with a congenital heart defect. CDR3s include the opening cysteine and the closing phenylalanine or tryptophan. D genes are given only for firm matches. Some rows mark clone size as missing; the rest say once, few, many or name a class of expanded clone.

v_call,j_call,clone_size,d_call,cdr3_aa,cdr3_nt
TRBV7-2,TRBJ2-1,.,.,CASSCRRGGQFF,TGTGCCAGCAGCTGCCGAAGGGGCGGGCAGTTCTTC
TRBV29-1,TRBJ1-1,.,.,CSVVAPTEAFF,TGCAGCGTTGTAGCGCCCACTGAAGCTTTCTTT
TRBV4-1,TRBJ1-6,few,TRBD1,CASSQVRKSDRGNSPLHF,TGCGCCAGCAGCCAAGTTAGGAAGTCCGACAGGGGAAATTCACCCCTCCACTTT
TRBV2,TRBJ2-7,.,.,CASSEGGKDRPYEQYF,TGTGCCAGCAGTGAAGGGGGAAAGGACAGACCCTACGAGCAGTACTTC
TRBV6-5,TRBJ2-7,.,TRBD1,CASIGQGAWEQYF,TGTGCCAGCATAGGGCAGGGGGCGTGGGAGCAGTACTTC
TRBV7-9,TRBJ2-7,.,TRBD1,CASSLAGGTGHEQYF,TGTGCCAGCAGCTTAGCGGGTGGGACAGGGCACGAGCAGTACTTC
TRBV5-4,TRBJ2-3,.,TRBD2,CASSLGLAGVDTQYF,TGTGCCAGCAGCTTGGGGCTAGCGGGGGTGGATACGCAGTATTTT
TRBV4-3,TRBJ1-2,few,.,CASSQAQKDDRPYGYTF,TGCGCCAGCAGCCAAGCACAGAAAGACGACCGGCCCTATGGCTACACCTTC
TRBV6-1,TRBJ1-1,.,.,CASSLPLEPHTEAFF,TGTGCCAGCAGTTTACCCTTGGAGCCCCACACTGAAGCTTTCTTT
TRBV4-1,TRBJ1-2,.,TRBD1,CASSQEAPGQGANDYGYTF,TGCGCCAGCAGCCAAGAGGCCCCGGGACAGGGGGCGAATGACTATGGCTACACCTTC
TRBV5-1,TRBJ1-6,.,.,CASSKDTGFNSPLHF,TGCGCCAGCAGCAAAGACACAGGATTTAATTCACCCCTCCACTTT
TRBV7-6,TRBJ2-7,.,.,CASSSLSGGAYEQYF,TGTGCCAGCAGCTCCCTTTCGGGGGGCGCATACGAGCAGTACTTC
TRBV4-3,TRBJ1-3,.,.,CASSQDLQCPSGNTIYF,TGCGCCAGCAGCCAAGATTTGCAGTGCCCCTCTGGAAACACCATATATTTT
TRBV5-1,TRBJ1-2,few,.,CASSCGSAGDGYTF,TGCGCCAGCAGTTGTGGCTCGGCAGGGGACGGCTACACCTTC
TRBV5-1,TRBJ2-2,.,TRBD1,CASSAQGVSGELFF,TGCGCCAGCAGCGCCCAGGGGGTGTCCGGGGAGCTGTTTTTT
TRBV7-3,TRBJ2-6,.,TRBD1,CASSLLGQGNSGANVLTF,TGTGCCAGCAGCTTATTAGGACAGGGAAACTCTGGGGCCAACGTCCTGACTTTC
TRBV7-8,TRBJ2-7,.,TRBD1,CASSRSWTGRTYEQYF,TGTGCCAGCAGCCGCTCTTGGACAGGCAGGACCTACGAGCAGTACTTC
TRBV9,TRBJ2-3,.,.,CASSVLSGTSTDTQYF,TGTGCCAGCAGCGTACTTAGCGGAACTAGCACAGATACGCAGTATTTT
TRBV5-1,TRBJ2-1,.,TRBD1,CAGRPGQATNEQFF,TGCGCCGGTCGACCGGGACAGGCCACCAATGAGCAGTTCTTC
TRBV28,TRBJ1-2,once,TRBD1,CASSCRTGDGYTF,TGTGCCAGCAGTTGCCGGACAGGGGATGGCTACACCTTC